Sequencing of this T cell receptor (beta chain) was carried out in a study of T cell responses to AZD1222 COVID-19 vaccine. Study context: Second doses at about 4 or about 12 weeks were pooled.

Sequencing was performed with immunoSEQ multiplex PCR; in TCRdb, only in-frame clones are kept and a portion is missing. The table has approximately 140,000 clones, roughly 87% seen once. Overall study findings and caveats: CD4 TCRs covered the whole spike, strongest at regions 160-218 and 743-854.

As regards this clone: The antigen is not known.

CDR3 length: 14 amino acids. Germline CDR1 is SGHKS and CDR2 is YYEKEE (reference sequence). Germline trimming cut 5 bases from V and 2 bases from J; bases unmatched to any gene: 4. Material: peripheral blood, obtained on day 0 of AZD1222 vaccination. The chain is built from TRBV5-5 and TRBJ2-3, with 8 bases identical to TRBD1. The TCR originated in an adult in good health. The CDR3 nucleotides read TGTGCCAGCAGACGGACAGGGATCACAGATACGCAGTATTTT. The encoded protein is CASRRTGITDTQYF.